Included here is one TCR beta chain sequence, with context. Its target is unknown. Germline lookup yields CDR1 LGHNA and CDR2 YSLEER. The germline V and J ends were trimmed by 1 base and 6 bases, with 7 bases remaining between them. CDR3 length equals 13 residues. This specimen belongs to a study of T-cell memory formation after mild COVID-19. Study summary: Most TCR clusters belonged to a single donor.

Study results and limitations: Pre-infection memory already had some responding clones, implying cross-reactive memory joined. Clones which contracted sat mainly in CM and EM if CD4+, and in EMRA if CD8+.

The TCR alpha and TCR beta cDNA libraries, bearing sample barcodes and UMIs, were generated by 5'RACE using constant-segment primers. TCRdb recomputed calls from the 5' RACE reads with MiXCR, one row per CDR3 protein. The sample lists a few hundred thousand distinct CDR3 sequences, just under 20% occurring once. The V call is TRBV4-3, the J call TRBJ1-5; no clear D gene. The TCR was taken from a young man who had mild COVID-19 (a few samples of this study predate the infection). Cell type and time point are not known. The sample taken for sequencing was PBMCs or a T cell subset sorted from them (not recorded which). The CDR3 region has the DNA TGCGCCAGCAGCCAAGGGGGAGGTCAGCCCCAGCATTTT. Residues: CASSQGGGQPQHF.